This T cell receptor (beta chain) was documented in a study of tumor and adjacent non-tumor tissue in lung cancer. About the study: The patients, approximately nine men and 4 or 5 women, were roughly 30 to 76 with stage I to III disease.

Comment on this clonotype: Its antigen is as yet unknown.

Broader study findings: Tumor repertoires had a smaller top 100 clone share than normal lung.

No cell sorting was done before RNA was extracted from the tissue. More than 3 cm separated this lung sample from the edge of the tumor. Donors were chemotherapy-naive, newly diagnosed lung cancer surgical patients in China, August–late 2014. This CDR3 region has 13 residues. CDR1 SGHAT and CDR2 FQNNGV come from the germline V gene. The library came from three nested PCR rounds adapted from ARM-PCR protocols. Each CDR3 protein is one row after TCRdb ran MiXCR on the multiplex PCR reads. The sample contains over 100,000 distinct CDR3 sequences, about 61% of which appear only once. The source material was distant non-tumor lung tissue. The chain employs TRBV11-2 and TRBJ2-2; D perhaps matches TRBD1 (6 bases). The receptor was isolated from a man aged 55-75 years with non-small cell lung cancer. CDR3 sequence reads: CISSLQGAGELFF. DNA of the CDR3: TGTATCAGCAGCCTACAGGGCGCTGGGGAGCTGTTTTTT.